This T cell receptor (beta chain) comes out of a study of lymphopenia after photon versus proton radiotherapy. Study observations and caveats: After lymphocyte nadir, photon-treated repertoires showed oligoclonal expansion, especially CD8+ Temra. Proton therapy kept repertoires fairly stable, unlike photons, which gained effector/memory cells.

The data were produced by immunoSEQ multiplex PCR, yet TCRdb's version contains in-frame clones alone and is incomplete. Counted here are 150,000 or so clones, more than 85% occurring once; the ten biggest clones make up about 4.4%. The CDR3 length is 16 residues. Germline-derived CDR1 and CDR2 are LNHDA and SQIVND (reference sequence). Trimming pared 1 base from V and 7 bases from J, leaving 16 bases between. As regards this clone: Its antigen remains unknown.

The receptor was derived from a man aged 50-60 years with gastric cancer. The starting material was peripheral blood, obtained from a patient treated with photon-based radiotherapy. The chain has TRBV19 and TRBJ2-2, with a weak D call TRBD2 (6 bases). CDR3 amino acids: CASSIGREKEDGELFF. The CDR3 bases are TGTGCCAGTAGTATAGGTCGGGAGAAAGAAGACGGGGAGCTGTTTTTT.